This T cell receptor (beta chain) was obtained from a study of cytomegalovirus exposure and HLA in healthy donors. Points from the study as a whole: In vitro work confirmed that a few CMV-associated chains recognize CMV antigens.

Here immunoSEQ multiplex PCR was the method, and the copy in TCRdb shows in-frame clones only, minus some. The table shows over 100,000 clones, with roughly nine tenths occurring only once. The trim removed 5 bases at V and 4 bases at J, leaving 6 bases unmatched. The length of the CDR3 is 14 residues. The germline V gene encodes CDR1 SGHTA and CDR2 FQGTGA. This clone is medium-sized. Its antigen is unknown. The V call is TRBV7-3, the J call TRBJ2-7; 9 bases agree with TRBD1. The receptor's source is a woman younger than 30 in good health and CMV-seronegative. Input material: PBMCs. The CDR3 DNA sequence: TGTGCCAGCAGCCCAACAGGGGGCGGGTACGAGCAGTACTTC. Translated: CASSPTGGGYEQYF.